This T cell receptor beta chain came from a study of CD8 T cells in Susac syndrome. Random hexamers were used to reverse transcribe an amount of about 0.45 to 1 ug RNA. TCRdb passed the immunoSEQ multiplex PCR reads through MiXCR, listing each CDR3 protein once. This sample has roughly 84,000 distinct CDR3 sequences, with 90% to 97% found just once. The ends lost 7 bases at V and 2 bases at J; junction bases unmatched: 5. Germline V gene lookup returns CDR1 MDHEN and CDR2 SYDVKM. The CDR3 extends over 14 amino acids. The receptor was derived from a human donor with Susac syndrome. The specimen sequenced was CD8+ T cells from PBMCs. V usage is TRBV28 and J usage is TRBJ2-7; 10 positions match TRBD1. The CDR3 DNA reads as TGTGCCAGCACCCCGGACAGGGGGGCCTACGAGCAGTACTTC. Translating it yields CASTPDRGAYEQYF.